This entry lists 30 T cell receptor beta chains sequenced from one sample in a study of cytotoxic CD8 clonotypes in ibrutinib-treated CLL. Method: immunoSEQ multiplex PCR; TCRdb's copy keeps in-frame clones and lacks some. This sample carries 110,000 or so clones, about 50% of them seen once, and the ten largest clones take around 37%. The starting material was PBMCs, obtained after 24 months of ibrutinib treatment. Receptors were obtained from a human donor with chronic lymphocytic leukemia.

This chain uses TRBV9 with TRBJ1-2, with D maybe TRBD1 (5 bases). V was clipped by 3 bases and J by 0 bases, with 9 bases between them. Germline V gene lookup returns CDR1 SGDLS and CDR2 YYNGEE. The CDR3 consists of 14 residues. CDR3 DNA sequence: TGTGCCAGCAGCGAGGCAGGGACTAACTATGGCTACACCTTC. This encodes CASSEAGTNYGYTF.

This clone was recorded many times. V usage is TRBV2 and J usage is TRBJ2-5; 7 bases agree with TRBD2. V trimming: 9 bases; J trimming: 5 bases; junction bases outside the gene matches: 9. Germline loops: CDR1 SNHLY, CDR2 FYNNEI. CDR3 length equals 13 residues. CDR3 sequence (DNA): TGTGCCAGTCAAGCGGGAAACGGGGAGACCCAGTACTTC. This encodes CASQAGNGETQYF.

The chain joins TRBV27 to TRBJ2-1; D possibly corresponds to TRBD2 (6 bases). V lost 5 bases, J lost 3 bases, and 11 bases lay in between. CDR1 MNHEY and CDR2 SMNVEV come from the germline V gene (reference sequence). The CDR3 has 14 residues. This CDR3 reads CASSSGPNYNEQFF. CDR3 nucleotide sequence: TGTGCCAGCAGTAGCGGGCCCAACTACAATGAGCAGTTCTTC.

The chain uses TRBV2 and TRBJ2-3, with D possibly being TRBD2 (5 bases). Germline V gives CDR1 SNHLY, CDR2 FYNNEI. This CDR3 is built from 13 residues. V dropped 5 bases and J dropped 6 bases, with 12 bases sitting between them. The CDR3 sequence is CASSIFREDTQYF. CDR3 coding DNA: TGTGCCAGCAGTATTTTTAGGGAGGATACGCAGTATTTT.

The gene calls are TRBV28 and TRBJ2-1; TRBD2 might be the D (6 bases). CDR1 is MDHEN and CDR2 is SYDVKM in the germline V gene. CDR3 length: 14 residues. V was shortened by 5 bases and J by 6 bases, with 14 bases between the two germline ends. The CDR3 region has the DNA TGTGCCAGCAGTACCCCTCCCGGGGGCAATGAGCAGTTCTTC. The encoded protein is CASSTPPGGNEQFF.

This chain joins TRBV30 and TRBJ1-1, with D unclear. Germline V lookup: CDR1 GTSNPN, CDR2 SVGIG (reference sequence). The CDR3 is made up of 13 amino acids. With 8 bases removed from V and 5 bases from J, the gap between germline ends came to 18 bases. The CDR3 nucleotides are TGTGCCCGTCGAGTGGCAGCGGGAACTGAAGCTTTCTTT. Protein: CARRVAAGTEAFF.

The V and J genes are TRBV2 and TRBJ2-7; tentative D call: TRBD2 (5 bases). The CDR3 spans 14 residues. V lost 6 bases to trimming and J lost 3 bases, with 15 bases between them. Germline CDR1 and CDR2: SNHLY and FYNNEI. The CDR3 protein is CASREASADYEQYF. The DNA of the CDR3 is TGTGCCAGCAGGGAGGCCTCGGCGGACTACGAGCAGTACTTC.

The V call is TRBV9, the J call TRBJ1-1; 8 positions agree with TRBD1. CDR3 size: 14 residues. The germline CDR1 and CDR2 sequences are SGDLS and YYNGEE. Trimming took 4 bases from V and 4 from J; bases not matched to a gene: 6. CDR3 nucleotide sequence: TGTGCCAGCAGCTTCCGACAGGGGAGCACTGAAGCTTTCTTT. This gives the protein CASSFRQGSTEAFF.

The rearrangement uses TRBV25-1 and TRBJ2-1; 10 bases fit TRBD1. The V and J ends lost 3 bases and 7 bases, in that order; junction bases with no gene match: 12. Germline lookup yields CDR1 MGHDK and CDR2 SYGVNS. The CDR3 is 17 residues long. The CDR3 region is CASSEGDAGQGENEQFF. The CDR3 DNA sequence: TGTGCCAGCAGTGAGGGGGACGCCGGACAGGGGGAAAATGAGCAGTTCTTC.

CDR3 nucleotide sequence: TGCGCCAGCAGCCAAGAAGGGTCTAGCCGCACAGATACGCAGTATTTT. Its translation: CASSQEGSSRTDTQYF. The genes are TRBV4-3 and TRBJ2-3; possibly TRBD2 for D (5 bases). Germline V gene lookup returns CDR1 LGHNA and CDR2 YSLEER. This CDR3 has 16 amino acids. The V end lost 0 bases, the J end lost 1 base, and 11 bases lay between the germline ends.

The sample holds many counts of this clone. The chain employs TRBV25-1 and TRBJ1-2; no firm D call. Trimming pared 3 bases from V and 4 bases from J, leaving 6 bases between. Germline V gives CDR1 MGHDK, CDR2 SYGVNS. The CDR3 extends over 12 amino acids. The CDR3 sequence: CASSDWTYGYTF. In nucleotides, the CDR3 is TGTGCCAGCAGTGACTGGACCTATGGCTACACCTTC.

This chain joins TRBV5-6 and TRBJ2-5, with 11 bases matching TRBD2. There are 17 residues in the CDR3. The germline V gene encodes CDR1 SGHDT and CDR2 YYEEEE. V lost 2 bases, J lost 2 bases, and 8 bases stayed unmatched. The CDR3 DNA is TGTGCCAGCAGCTTCCCGACTAGCGGGATACTTCAAGAGACCCAGTACTTC. Residues: CASSFPTSGILQETQYF.

In its sample, this clone was seen once. V is TRBV5-4 and J is TRBJ1-1; tentatively, D is TRBD1 (5 bases). CDR1 SGHNT and CDR2 YYREEE come from the germline V gene (reference sequence). Between the trimmed V and J ends, which lost 0 bases and 2 bases, there was a span of 8 bases. The CDR3 runs 14 residues. The CDR3 DNA reads TGTGCCAGCAGCTTGGCAGGGCGCAACACTGAAGCTTTCTTT. Residues: CASSLAGRNTEAFF.

The genes are TRBV6-5 and TRBJ1-2; D is unresolved. Trimming took 7 bases from V and 8 from J, leaving 11 bases between them. The CDR3 totals 11 residues. Germline V lookup: CDR1 MNHEY, CDR2 SVGAGI. CDR3 residues: CASKHGGGYTF. The CDR3 DNA reads as TGTGCCAGCAAACACGGTGGAGGCTACACCTTC.

The chain recombines TRBV28 with TRBJ2-7, with TRBD1 matching 7 bases. This CDR3 contains 14 residues. V was clipped by 5 bases and J by 2 bases; unmatched bases: 6. Germline CDR1 reads MDHEN; CDR2 reads SYDVKM. Written as DNA, the CDR3 is TGTGCCAGCAGTCTACAGACAGGGCCCTACGAGCAGTACTTC. Translated: CASSLQTGPYEQYF.

The chain links TRBV5-6 to TRBJ1-4; 7 bases are shared with TRBD1. The CDR3 loop spans 16 amino acids. Germline V CDR1 and CDR2: SGHDT, YYEEEE. V shed 3 bases, J shed 0 bases, and the junction held 5 bases outside the gene matches. The CDR3 bases are TGTGCCAGCAGCTACGGACAGGCTTCAACTAATGAAAAACTGTTTTTT. It codes for CASSYGQASTNEKLFF.

Turning to this clone: An end of the junction does not agree with germline; a read error may underlie this. The genes are TRBV2 and TRBJ2-5; D assignment may be TRBD1 or TRBD2 (5 bases each). In germline, CDR1 is SNHLY, CDR2 FYNNEI. The CDR3 has 18 amino acids. CDR3 DNA: TGTGCCAGCCGTGATCCGGGACCCTTTGACAACCAACAAGAGACCCAGTACTTC. Translated, it gives CASRDPGPFDNQQETQYF.

The chain is built from TRBV5-1 and TRBJ1-5; 8 bases are a match to TRBD1. The CDR3 length is 16 residues. Losses at the gene ends were 7 bases for V and 2 bases for J; bases not matched to a gene: 11. Per germline, CDR1 SGHRS and CDR2 YFSETQ. The DNA for the CDR3 is TGCGCCAGCCGCCTTCTCCCGGGACAGGGCAATCAGCCCCAGCATTTT. Translating gives CASRLLPGQGNQPQHF.

V gene TRBV29-1 combines with J gene TRBJ2-7, with 7 bases identical to TRBD1. This CDR3 region has 12 residues. Germline CDR1 reads SQVTM; CDR2 reads ANQGSEA. Trimming cost V 5 bases and J 2 bases; bases outside gene matches: 3. The CDR3 spells CSVWDSPYEQYF. CDR3 in DNA: TGCAGCGTTTGGGACAGTCCCTACGAGCAGTACTTC.

This chain links TRBV9 with TRBJ2-5; TRBD1 is a possible D gene (7 bases). The CDR3 runs 14 residues. The V and J ends lost 1 base and 5 bases respectively, with 12 bases between them. Germline-derived CDR1 and CDR2 are SGDLS and YYNGEE. In DNA form, the CDR3 reads TGTGCCAGCAGCGTAATCCCAGGGGGGGAGACCCAGTACTTC. Its protein product is CASSVIPGGETQYF.

The chain is built from TRBV7-9 and TRBJ2-7; 8 nucleotides agree with TRBD1. CDR1 is SEHNR and CDR2 is FQNEAQ in the germline V gene (reference sequence). V trimming: 5 bases; J trimming: 2 bases; junction bases outside the gene matches: 2. The CDR3 loop spans 13 amino acids. The CDR3 sequence is CASSEGQAYEQYF. In DNA form, the CDR3 reads TGTGCCAGCAGCGAGGGACAGGCCTACGAGCAGTACTTC.

V gene TRBV6-6 combines with J gene TRBJ2-1; maybe TRBD2 (5 bases). Trimming shortened V by 4 bases and J by 8 bases, and 21 bases separated the two germline ends. The CDR3 runs 16 residues. The V gene's germline CDR1 is MNHNY and CDR2 SVGAGI (reference sequence). CDR3 sequence reads: CASSSSSGLAGDEQFF. CDR3 coding DNA: TGTGCCAGCAGTTCGTCCTCCGGGCTGGCGGGTGATGAGCAGTTCTTC.

The chain links TRBV2 to TRBJ2-4; TRBD1 matches 7 bases. CDR3 length: 16 residues. Trimming removed 6 bases from V and 0 bases from J; junction bases left unmatched: 8. CDR1 is SNHLY, CDR2 FYNNEI, per germline. CDR3 loop: CASRGDRVLAKNIQYF. For the CDR3, the DNA is TGTGCCAGCAGGGGCGACAGGGTACTAGCCAAAAACATTCAGTACTTC.

This chain joins TRBV11-2 and TRBJ2-5; TRBD1 agrees at 7 bases. The V segment lost 4 bases and the J segment 1 base; nucleotides outside the gene matches: 9. Per the germline V gene, CDR1 is SGHAT and CDR2 is FQNNGV. The CDR3 loop spans 16 amino acids. The CDR3 reads CASSSLGTATQETQYF. In DNA, the CDR3 is TGTGCCAGCAGCTCCCTAGGGACAGCAACCCAAGAGACCCAGTACTTC.

The J gene is TRBJ2-1, the V gene TRBV10-3, with D perhaps TRBD1 (6 bases). Trimming took 6 bases from V and 8 from J, leaving 11 bases between them. CDR1 is ENHRY, CDR2 SYGVKD, per germline. The CDR3 runs to 12 residues. The CDR3 sequence: CAISLRGDEQFF. The CDR3 region has the DNA TGTGCCATCAGCCTCAGGGGAGATGAGCAGTTCTTC.

A few counts support this clone. The J gene is TRBJ2-7, the V gene TRBV7-8; 8 bases agree with TRBD1. V lost 7 bases to trimming and J lost 2 bases; unmatched junction nucleotides: 7. This CDR3 contains 14 residues. The germline V gene encodes CDR1 SGHVS and CDR2 FQNEAQ. The CDR3: CASNLQGEAYEQYF. The CDR3 DNA sequence: TGTGCCAGCAACCTACAGGGGGAAGCCTACGAGCAGTACTTC.

This clone occurred once. CDR3 DNA sequence: TGTGCCAGTAGTGATCCCGGGGCCGCGACTAACTATGGCTACACCTTC. Translated, it gives CASSDPGAATNYGYTF. The chain links TRBV19 to TRBJ1-2; a possible D gene is TRBD1 (5 bases). Trimming took 5 bases from V and 0 from J, leaving 16 bases between them. CDR1 is LNHDA and CDR2 is SQIVND in the germline V gene (reference sequence). CDR3 length equals 16 residues.

The chain combines TRBV6-5 with TRBJ2-2; 8 bases line up with TRBD2. The V gene's germline CDR1 is MNHEY and CDR2 SVGAGI. Losses at the gene ends were 4 bases for V and 7 bases for J; bases not matched to a gene: 2. The CDR3 has 13 residues. The CDR3 is CASSSGRGGELFF. The CDR3 DNA follows: TGTGCCAGCAGTTCCGGGAGGGGCGGGGAGCTGTTTTTT.

V gene TRBV5-1 combines with J gene TRBJ2-1; 10 bases align to TRBD2. This CDR3 comprises 15 residues. Germline V CDR1 and CDR2: SGHRS, YFSETQ. V shed 0 bases and J 11 bases; nucleotides not matched to a gene: 8. The CDR3 protein is CASSLALAGVWKQFF. Written as DNA, the CDR3 is TGCGCCAGCAGCTTGGCCCTAGCGGGGGTTTGGAAGCAGTTCTTC.

This clone was detected only a few times. The J gene is TRBJ2-1, the V gene TRBV9; weak D call: TRBD2 (6 bases). Trimming took off 3 bases at V and 4 bases at J, with 8 bases between the two ends. Germline CDR1 reads SGDLS; CDR2 reads YYNGEE. The CDR3 is made up of 13 amino acids. The DNA of the CDR3 is TGTGCCAGCAGCGGGGGGGAATACAATGAGCAGTTCTTC. This translates into CASSGGEYNEQFF.